Each of the 21 T cell receptor beta chains below was sequenced from the same sample in a study of PD-L1 blockade in urothelial cancer. Time point given: pretreatment peripheral blood. Here immunoSEQ multiplex PCR was the method, and the copy in TCRdb shows in-frame clones only, minus some. The table lists around 57,000 clones, around four fifths of them singletons, with about 1.6% in the top ten. Sample: PBMCs, taken around atezolizumab (anti-PD-L1) treatment. The receptors shown here come from a man between 65 and 85 years old with urothelial cancer.

The chain couples TRBV7-7 to TRBJ1-3; no clear D. V was pared by 5 bases and J by 7 bases, with 15 bases between. The CDR3 runs to 14 residues. Germline V gene sequence: CDR1 SSHAT, CDR2 FNYEAQ (reference sequence). The CDR3 sequence is CASSPRQDSNTIYF. The CDR3 DNA reads as TGTGCCAGCAGCCCAAGGCAGGACTCGAACACCATATATTTT.

V gene TRBV5-6 combines with J gene TRBJ2-1; D might be TRBD1 (5 bases). V shed 4 bases and J shed 12 bases, with 14 bases lying between them. From germline, CDR1 is SGHDT and CDR2 YYEEEE. The CDR3 loop spans 12 amino acids. The CDR3 loop is CASSGPGLRQFF. For the CDR3, the DNA is TGTGCCAGCAGCGGCCCAGGGTTACGGCAGTTCTTC. The complete variable domain, with remaining parts taken from reference TRBV5-6 and TRBJ2-1, reads DAGVTQSPTHLIKTRGQQVTLRCSPKSGHDTVSWYQQALGQGPQFIFQYYEEEERQRGNFPDRFSGHQFPNYSSELNVNALLLGDSALYLCASSGPGLRQFFGPGTRLTVL.

Concerning this clone: Mismatch with germline at one junction end may stem from a read error. This chain joins TRBV7-9 and TRBJ1-1; weak D call: TRBD1 (6 bases). The CDR3 covers 14 residues. Germline V gene data show CDR1 as SEHNR and CDR2 as FQNEAQ (reference sequence). The CDR3 sequence is CASRLGGGPPEAFF. The CDR3 DNA sequence: TGTGCCAGCAGATTAGGGGGGGGCCCCCCTGAAGCTTTCTTT.

This clone was detected only a few times. The V call is TRBV4-1, the J call TRBJ1-1; weak D call: TRBD1 (6 bases). Germline V gene sequence: CDR1 MGHRA, CDR2 YSYEKL. Trimming left V 3 bases short and J 1 base short, with 12 bases between. This CDR3 spans 15 amino acids. CDR3 loop: CASSQGHGPNTEAFF. CDR3 sequence (DNA): TGCGCCAGCAGCCAGGGACACGGACCGAACACTGAAGCTTTCTTT.

V is TRBV14 and J is TRBJ2-3, with TRBD2 as a possible D gene (5 bases). Germline loops: CDR1 SGHDN, CDR2 FVKESK. The CDR3 covers 15 residues. Trimming took 0 bases from V and 4 from J, leaving 11 bases between them. DNA of the CDR3: TGTGCCAGCAGCCAAGATCTGGGGAGCTCAGATACGCAGTATTTT. This gives the protein CASSQDLGSSDTQYF.

This clone was counted a few times. This rearrangement joins TRBV28 to TRBJ1-1, with a possible D match to TRBD1 (5 bases). This CDR3 contains 13 residues. Germline values: CDR1 MDHEN, CDR2 SYDVKM. With 3 bases removed from V and 7 bases from J, the gap between germline ends came to 12 bases. The CDR3 here is CASSFIARDEAFF. In DNA, the CDR3 is TGTGCCAGCAGTTTTATTGCCAGGGATGAAGCTTTCTTT.

The V call is TRBV10-3, the J call TRBJ2-1; a possible D gene is TRBD2 (6 bases). The CDR3 contains 15 residues. From germline, CDR1 is ENHRY and CDR2 SYGVKD. Trimming shortened V by 2 bases and J by 2 bases, and 10 bases separated the two germline ends. Here the CDR3 DNA reads TGTGCCATCAGTGAGATAATAGCGGCCTACAATGAGCAGTTCTTC. Translating it yields CAISEIIAAYNEQFF.

V and J are TRBV28 and TRBJ1-1, with unresolved D. V lost 2 bases and J lost 0, with 10 bases in between. Germline loops: CDR1 MDHEN, CDR2 SYDVKM. CDR3 length: 15 amino acids. The CDR3 coding sequence is TGTGCCAGCAGTTTAAGCGCCGTTGTGAACACTGAAGCTTTCTTT. Translating it yields CASSLSAVVNTEAFF.

The V call is TRBV11-2, the J call TRBJ1-2; perhaps TRBD1 as D (6 bases). Germline CDR1 SGHAT, CDR2 FQNNGV. V shed 4 bases and J shed 3 bases, with 12 bases lying between them. The CDR3 consists of 14 residues. The chain's CDR3 is CASSSQGYHYGYTF. CDR3 nucleotide sequence: TGTGCCAGCAGCTCACAGGGATATCACTATGGCTACACCTTC.

CDR3 sequence (DNA): TGTGCCAGCAGTTTAGGGACAGCAAACACTGAAGCTTTCTTT. Amino acid sequence: CASSLGTANTEAFF. V usage is TRBV28 and J usage is TRBJ1-1; TRBD1 matches 7 bases. The V gene's germline CDR1 is MDHEN and CDR2 SYDVKM. This CDR3 has 14 amino acids. Unmatched junction bases numbered 2, after V lost 2 bases and J lost 2 bases.

The chain recombines TRBV7-8 with TRBJ1-4; weak D call: TRBD1 (6 bases). Germline CDR1 is SGHVS and CDR2 is FQNEAQ. The CDR3 spans 15 residues. V was clipped by 6 bases and J by 5 bases, with 16 bases between them. CDR3 sequence reads: CASSYAGEVNEKLFF. The DNA of the CDR3 is TGTGCCAGCAGTTACGCAGGGGAAGTGAATGAAAAACTGTTTTTT.

The CDR3 reads CASSPPGLRGTEAFF. The CDR3 DNA follows: TGTGCCAGCAGTCCCCCAGGACTCAGGGGCACTGAAGCTTTCTTT. The genes are TRBV2 and TRBJ1-1, with TRBD1 as a possible D gene (6 bases). Germline-derived CDR1 and CDR2 are SNHLY and FYNNEI. Trimming removed 5 bases from V and 4 bases from J, with 17 bases in between. This CDR3 is 15 amino acids long.

This chain joins TRBV7-2 and TRBJ2-2; D not resolved. Trimming took 2 bases from V and 5 from J, leaving 12 bases between them. In germline, CDR1 is SGHTA, CDR2 FQGNSA. The CDR3 spans 15 residues. The CDR3 nucleotides read TGTGCCAGCAGCTTAACGGTTCCGCGGACCGGGGAGCTGTTTTTT. It yields the protein CASSLTVPRTGELFF. Filled out from reference TRBV7-2 and TRBJ2-2, the complete variable domain reads GAGVSQSPSNKVTEKGKDVELRCDPISGHTALYWYRQSLGQGLEFLIYFQGNSAPDKSGLPSDRFSAERTGGSVSTLTIQRTQQEDSAVYLCASSLTVPRTGELFFGEGSRLTVL.

This chain connects TRBV4-1 to TRBJ1-5, with 7 bases that match TRBD1. V lost 1 base to trimming and J lost 5 bases; unmatched junction nucleotides: 5. From germline, CDR1 is MGHRA and CDR2 YSYEKL. The CDR3 is 15 residues long. CDR3 bases: TGCGCCAGCAGCCAAGGAACTCAGGGGGATCAGCCCCAGCATTTT. The encoded protein is CASSQGTQGDQPQHF.

The chain joins TRBV6-6 to TRBJ1-3; D is undetermined. The CDR3 sequence is 14 residues long. Between the trimmed V and J ends, which lost 5 bases and 0 bases, there was a span of 8 bases. In germline, CDR1 is MNHNY, CDR2 SVGAGI (reference sequence). The CDR3: CASSPEGSGNTIYF. The CDR3 nucleotides read TGTGCCAGCAGTCCCGAGGGCTCTGGAAACACCATATATTTT.

The rearrangement links TRBV4-3 to TRBJ2-2; 8 bases are shared with TRBD2. In germline, CDR1 is LGHNA, CDR2 YSLEER. The CDR3 has 14 residues. With V trimmed by 4 bases and J by 7 bases, 5 bases remained unmatched. The CDR3 DNA reads TGCGCCAGCAGCCTAGGACTAGCCGGCGGGGAGCTGTTTTTT. As protein: CASSLGLAGGELFF.

The chain combines TRBV10-3 with TRBJ2-7; the match to TRBD1 covers 8 bases. V gave up 3 bases and J gave up 3 bases; unmatched junction bases: 4. CDR1 ENHRY and CDR2 SYGVKD come from the germline V gene. There are 14 residues in the CDR3. This CDR3 reads CAISDLDRVYEQYF. CDR3 nucleotide sequence: TGTGCCATCAGTGATTTGGACAGGGTCTACGAGCAGTACTTC.

The rearrangement uses TRBV10-3 and TRBJ2-6, with 10 positions matching TRBD1. V dropped 4 bases and J dropped 0; count of bases not matched to a gene: 15. Germline V CDR1 and CDR2: ENHRY, SYGVKD. This CDR3 comprises 21 residues. CDR3 amino acids: CAISGETGGAFMGSGANVLTF. CDR3 nucleotides: TGTGCCATCAGTGGCGAGACAGGGGGCGCATTCATGGGCTCTGGGGCCAACGTCCTGACTTTC.

V and J are TRBV5-4 and TRBJ2-7; D might be TRBD2 (6 bases). Germline CDR1 SGHNT, CDR2 YYREEE (reference sequence). Trimming took off 0 bases at V and 0 bases at J, with 10 bases between the two ends. CDR3 length: 15 amino acids. CDR3 sequence reads: CASSLGGVSSYEQYF. In nucleotides, the CDR3 is TGTGCCAGCAGCTTGGGCGGGGTGAGCTCCTACGAGCAGTACTTC.

This clone was observed a handful of times. This rearrangement joins TRBV7-9 to TRBJ1-4; TRBD1 might be the D (5 bases). The V end lost 5 bases, the J end lost 8 bases, and 15 bases lay between the germline ends. CDR3 length: 14 residues. Germline V gene lookup returns CDR1 SEHNR and CDR2 FQNEAQ (reference sequence). The CDR3 DNA reads TGTGCCAGCAGCCGTATCAGGGAGGGGGAAAAACTGTTTTTT. Protein: CASSRIREGEKLFF.

The genes are TRBV13 and TRBJ1-1; D may be TRBD1 (5 bases). V lost 0 bases to trimming and J lost 3 bases, with 8 bases between them. The CDR3 contains 14 residues. Looked up from germline, CDR1 is PRHDT and CDR2 is FYEKMQ (reference sequence). CDR3: CASSLGRGYTEAFF. CDR3 in DNA: TGTGCCAGCAGCTTAGGCCGGGGGTACACTGAAGCTTTCTTT.